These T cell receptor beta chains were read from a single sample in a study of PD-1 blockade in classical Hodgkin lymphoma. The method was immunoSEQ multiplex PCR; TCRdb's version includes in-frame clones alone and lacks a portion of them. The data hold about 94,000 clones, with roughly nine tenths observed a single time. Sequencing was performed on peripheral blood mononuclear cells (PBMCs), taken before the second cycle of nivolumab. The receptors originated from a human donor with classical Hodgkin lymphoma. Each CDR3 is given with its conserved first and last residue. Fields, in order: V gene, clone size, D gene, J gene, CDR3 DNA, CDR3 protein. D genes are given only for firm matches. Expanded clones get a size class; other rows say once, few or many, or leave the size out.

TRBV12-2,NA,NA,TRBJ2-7,TGTGCAAGTCGCATGGGACCGAACTCCTACGAGCAGTACTTC,CASRMGPNSYEQYF
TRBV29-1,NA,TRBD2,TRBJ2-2,TGCAGCGTTGAGGATGGGACTAGCCCCGGGGAGCTGTTTTTT,CSVEDGTSPGELFF
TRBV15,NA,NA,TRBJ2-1,TGTGCCACCAGCAGATCACCGGGACAAAACAATGAGCAGTTCTTC,CATSRSPGQNNEQFF
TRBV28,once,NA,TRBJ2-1,TGTGCCAGCAGTTTATTAAGTACCACCTACAATGAGCAGTTCTTC,CASSLLSTTYNEQFF
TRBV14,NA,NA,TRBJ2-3,TGTGCCAGCAGCCCCCGTGGGGGGGGCTCTACGGGGACGCAGTATTTT,CASSPRGGGSTGTQYF
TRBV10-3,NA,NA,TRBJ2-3,TGTGCCATCAGTGGGACGGGTAGCGATACGCAGTATTTT,CAISGTGSDTQYF
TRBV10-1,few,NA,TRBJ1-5,TGCGCCAGCAGTGATAATGGCAATCAGCCCCAGCATTTT,CASSDNGNQPQHF
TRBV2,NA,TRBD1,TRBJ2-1,TGTGCCAGCAAGGGGACAGGCGGTAGCTACAATGAGCAGTTCTTC,CASKGTGGSYNEQFF
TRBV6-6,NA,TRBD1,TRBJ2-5,TGTGCCAGCAGTCCAGGACAGGTTACAGAGACCCAGTACTTC,CASSPGQVTETQYF
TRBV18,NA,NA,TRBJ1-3,TGTGCCAGCTCACGGGACATCTCTGGAAACACCATATATTTT,CASSRDISGNTIYF
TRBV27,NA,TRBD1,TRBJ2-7,TGTGCCAGCAGTTACCGGGACAGGGTATGGTCGTGGGTTGGCTACGAGCAGTACTTC,CASSYRDRVWSWVGYEQYF
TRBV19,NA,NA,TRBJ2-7,TGTGCCAGTACCTATAGGGGCGGGAAAAGCTCCTACGAGCAGTACTTC,CASTYRGGKSSYEQYF
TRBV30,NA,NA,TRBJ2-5,TGTGCCTGGAACCCGGACGGGGTTCAAGAGACCCAGTACTTC,CAWNPDGVQETQYF
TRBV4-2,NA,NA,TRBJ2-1,TGTGCCAGCAGCCAAGCGACATACAGCTCCTACAATGAGCAGTTCTTC,CASSQATYSSYNEQFF
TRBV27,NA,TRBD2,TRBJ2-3,TGTGCCAGCAGTTTATCGTACCGGACTAGCCGGTCAGATACGCAGTATTTT,CASSLSYRTSRSDTQYF
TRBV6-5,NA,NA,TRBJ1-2,TGTGCCAGCAGTTACTCATACCCTACCTATGGCTACACCTTC,CASSYSYPTYGYTF
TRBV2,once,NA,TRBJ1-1,TGTGCCAGCACCCCTCAGACGGTAAACACTGAAGCTTTCTTT,CASTPQTVNTEAFF
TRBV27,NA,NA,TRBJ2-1,TGTGCCAGCAGCATGGCTAGCGATTACAATGAGCAGTTCTTC,CASSMASDYNEQFF
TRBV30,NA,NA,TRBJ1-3,TGTGCCTGGAGTTTCGGGGTTCAGGCTGGAAACACCATATATTTT,CAWSFGVQAGNTIYF
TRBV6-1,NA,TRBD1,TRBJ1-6,TGTGCCAGCAGTGCACGGAGTGGACAGGGAACTAATTCACCCCTCCACTTT,CASSARSGQGTNSPLHF
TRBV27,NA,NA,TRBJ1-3,TGTGCCAGCAGTTATTCGGGTGCGGGACACCTCTCTGGAAACACCATATATTTT,CASSYSGAGHLSGNTIYF
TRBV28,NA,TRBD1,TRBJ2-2,TGTGCCAGCAGCCCACCCGGGACAGGCGGTAACACCGGGGAGCTGTTTTTT,CASSPPGTGGNTGELFF
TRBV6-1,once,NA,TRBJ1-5,TGTGCCAGCAGTATACAGGGTCTGAGTAATCAGCCCCAGCATTTT,CASSIQGLSNQPQHF
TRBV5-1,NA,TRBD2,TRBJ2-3,TGCGCCAGCGTTAGCGGGAGGAGCACAGATACGCAGTATTTT,CASVSGRSTDTQYF
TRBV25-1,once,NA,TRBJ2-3,TGTGCCAGCAGTGAAATGGGGGGCCGCGCAGATACGCAGTATTTT,CASSEMGGRADTQYF
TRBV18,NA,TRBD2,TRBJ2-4,TGTGCCAGCTCACCGCAGACTAGCGGGAGCAAAAACATTCAGTACTTC,CASSPQTSGSKNIQYF
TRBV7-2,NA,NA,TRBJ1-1,TGTGCCAGCAGCTTAGCCAGCGTGAACACTGAAGCTTTCTTT,CASSLASVNTEAFF
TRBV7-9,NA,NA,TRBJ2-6,TGTGCCAGCAGCTTACTGCAGGGTCTTCTCTCTGGGGCCAACGTCCTGACTTTC,CASSLLQGLLSGANVLTF
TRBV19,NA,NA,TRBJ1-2,TGTGCCAGTAGTAACCCGACAACAAACTATGGCTACACCTTC,CASSNPTTNYGYTF
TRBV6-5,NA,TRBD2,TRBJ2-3,TGTGCCAGCAGTTACTCTGCTAGCGGCCACACAGATACGCAGTATTTT,CASSYSASGHTDTQYF
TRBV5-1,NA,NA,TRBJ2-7,TGCGCCAGCAGCACTCAGGGTTACGAGCAGTACTTC,CASSTQGYEQYF
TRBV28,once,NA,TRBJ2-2,TGTGCCAGCAGTTTTGGGGGGGCAGGGCACGGGGAGCTGTTTTTT,CASSFGGAGHGELFF
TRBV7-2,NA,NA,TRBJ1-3,TGTGCCAGCAGCCCCATCCTGGTGCCCTCTGGAAACACCATATATTTT,CASSPILVPSGNTIYF
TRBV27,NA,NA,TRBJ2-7,TGTGCCAGCAGTTTAAGTTCCGGCAGAACCTACGAGCAGTACTTC,CASSLSSGRTYEQYF
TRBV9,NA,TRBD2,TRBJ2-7,TGTGCCAGCAGCGCGAGCGGGACCCCTAACGAGCAGTACTTC,CASSASGTPNEQYF
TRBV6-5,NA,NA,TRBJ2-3,TGTGCCAGCAGTTCCTTCCAGGGTTCTAGCACAGATACGCAGTATTTT,CASSSFQGSSTDTQYF
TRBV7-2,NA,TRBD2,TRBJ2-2,TGTGCCAGCAGGTGGGAGGGCCCCGGGGAGCTGTTTTTT,CASRWEGPGELFF
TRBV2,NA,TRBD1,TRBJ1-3,TGTGCCAGCAGCGTCCGGCGGCCGGGACAGGTGGGAAACACCATATATTTT,CASSVRRPGQVGNTIYF
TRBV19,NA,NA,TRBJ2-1,TGTGCCAGTATCGGTGGATACAATGAGCAGTTCTTC,CASIGGYNEQFF
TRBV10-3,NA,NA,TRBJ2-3,TGTGCCATCAGTGAGTCGGGGGCCACAGATACGCAGTATTTT,CAISESGATDTQYF
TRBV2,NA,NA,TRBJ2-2,TGTGCCAGCAGTGAAGTCGCCCAGGGGTTGACCGGGGAGCTGTTTTTT,CASSEVAQGLTGELFF
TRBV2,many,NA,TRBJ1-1,TGTGCCAGCAGTGAACCCAGAAAGAACACTGAAGCTTTCTTT,CASSEPRKNTEAFF